This T cell receptor beta chain was sequenced for a study of cytomegalovirus exposure and HLA in healthy donors. In the study overall: A prior study identified 110 million or so unique TCR beta sequences from roughly 180 million T cells.

The PCR was carried out with 60 Vbeta primers and 13 Jbeta primers. Clones were sequenced by immunoSEQ multiplex PCR, and TCRdb holds only the in-frame ones, with some missing. The sample shows roughly 110,000 clones, 67% of them seen only once. The trim removed 0 bases at V and 9 bases at J, leaving 7 bases unmatched. CDR3 length: 16 residues. Germline CDR1 is GTSNPN and CDR2 is SVGIG (reference sequence). This clone has a handful of counts. Its target is unknown. Study-wide results and caveats: In a later analysis, donors in an Asian-associated ancestry cluster reportedly had fewer N-insertions in productive TCRs than the cohort mean. In a later analysis, parvovirus B19, influenza, CMV and Epstein-Barr virus appeared linked to several top co-occurrence clusters. High specificity and sensitivity for cytomegalovirus status were reported for the classifier.

The sequencing input was PBMCs. The genes are TRBV30 and TRBJ2-1; 14 nucleotides match TRBD2. The receptor was isolated from a man aged 18 to 29 in good health and CMV-seropositive. CDR3 loop: CAWSVLGLAGGFEQFF. CDR3 in DNA: TGTGCCTGGAGTGTACTTGGACTAGCGGGGGGTTTTGAGCAGTTCTTC.